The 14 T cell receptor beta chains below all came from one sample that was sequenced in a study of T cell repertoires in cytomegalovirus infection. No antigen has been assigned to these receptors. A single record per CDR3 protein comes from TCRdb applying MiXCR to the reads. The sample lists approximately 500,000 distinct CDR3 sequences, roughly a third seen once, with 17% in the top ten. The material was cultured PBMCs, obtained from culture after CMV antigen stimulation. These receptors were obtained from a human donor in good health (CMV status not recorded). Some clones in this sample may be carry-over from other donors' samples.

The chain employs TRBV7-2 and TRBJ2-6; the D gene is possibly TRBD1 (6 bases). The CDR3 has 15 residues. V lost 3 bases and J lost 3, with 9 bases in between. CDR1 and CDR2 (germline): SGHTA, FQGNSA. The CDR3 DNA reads TGTGCCAGCAGCTTCAAAGGGGGTGGGGCCAACGTCCTGACTTTC. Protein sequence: CASSFKGGGANVLTF.

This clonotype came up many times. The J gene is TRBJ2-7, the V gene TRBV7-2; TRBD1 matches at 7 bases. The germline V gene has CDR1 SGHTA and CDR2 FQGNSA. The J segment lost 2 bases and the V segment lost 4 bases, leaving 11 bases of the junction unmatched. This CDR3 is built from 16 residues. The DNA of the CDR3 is TGTGCCAGCAGCTCAAGAGCAGGGGGTGCCACCTACGAGCAGTACTTC. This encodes CASSSRAGGATYEQYF.

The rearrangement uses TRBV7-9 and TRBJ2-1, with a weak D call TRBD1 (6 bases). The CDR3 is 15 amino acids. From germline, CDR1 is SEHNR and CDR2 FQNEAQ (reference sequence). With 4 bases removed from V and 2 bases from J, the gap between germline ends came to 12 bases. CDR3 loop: CASSSDRFTYNEQFF. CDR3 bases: TGTGCCAGCAGCTCAGACAGGTTTACCTACAATGAGCAGTTCTTC.

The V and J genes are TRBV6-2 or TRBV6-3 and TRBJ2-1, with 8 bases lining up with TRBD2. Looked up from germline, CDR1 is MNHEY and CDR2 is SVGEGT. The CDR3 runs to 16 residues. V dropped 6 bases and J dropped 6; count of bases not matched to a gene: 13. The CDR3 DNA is TGTGCCAGCAGGCCCGAGGGGGTAGCGGGATTCAATGAGCAGTTCTTC. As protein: CASRPEGVAGFNEQFF.

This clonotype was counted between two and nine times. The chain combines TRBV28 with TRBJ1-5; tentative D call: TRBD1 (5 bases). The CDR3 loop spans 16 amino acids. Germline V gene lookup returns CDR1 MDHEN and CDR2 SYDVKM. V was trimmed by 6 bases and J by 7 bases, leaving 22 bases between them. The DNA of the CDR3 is TGTGCCAGCAGCCCAAGGATTGGGGCGGGGAAGCAGCCCCAGCATTTT. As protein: CASSPRIGAGKQPQHF.

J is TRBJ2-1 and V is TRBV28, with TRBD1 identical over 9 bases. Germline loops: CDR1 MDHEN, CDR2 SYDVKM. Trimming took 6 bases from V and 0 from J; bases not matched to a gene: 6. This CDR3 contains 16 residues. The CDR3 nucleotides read TGTGCCAGCAGACTACAGGGGGCCCGCTCCTACAATGAGCAGTTCTTC. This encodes CASRLQGARSYNEQFF.

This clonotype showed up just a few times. The CDR3, as DNA: TGTGCCAGCAGCCATGGACTAGCGGAGGGGGATGAGCAGTTCTTC. Translated, it gives CASSHGLAEGDEQFF. This chain uses TRBV7-2 with TRBJ2-1; 10 bases match TRBD2. Germline assignment: CDR1 SGHTA and CDR2 FQGNSA. The CDR3 contains 15 residues. V was pared by 5 bases and J by 8 bases, with 9 bases of the junction left unmatched.

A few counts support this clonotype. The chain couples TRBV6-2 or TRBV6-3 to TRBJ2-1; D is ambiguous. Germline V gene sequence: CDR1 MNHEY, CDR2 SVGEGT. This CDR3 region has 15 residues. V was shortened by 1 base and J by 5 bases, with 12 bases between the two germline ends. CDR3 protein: CASSYWSAANNEQFF. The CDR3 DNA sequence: TGTGCCAGCAGTTACTGGAGTGCCGCGAACAATGAGCAGTTCTTC.

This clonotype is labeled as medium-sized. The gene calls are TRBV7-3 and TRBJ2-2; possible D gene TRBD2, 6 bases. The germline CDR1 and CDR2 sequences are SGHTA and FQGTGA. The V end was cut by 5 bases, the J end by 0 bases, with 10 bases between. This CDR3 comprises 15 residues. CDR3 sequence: CASSVSGPNTGELFF. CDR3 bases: TGTGCCAGCAGCGTAAGCGGGCCGAACACCGGGGAGCTGTTTTTT.

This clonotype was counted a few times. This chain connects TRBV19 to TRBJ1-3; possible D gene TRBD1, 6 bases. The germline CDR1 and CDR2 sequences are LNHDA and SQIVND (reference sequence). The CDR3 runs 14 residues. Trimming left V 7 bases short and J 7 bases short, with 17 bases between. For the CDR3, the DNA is TGTGCCAGTACCGATCGGACAGTGGGCAACACCATATATTTT. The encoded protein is CASTDRTVGNTIYF.

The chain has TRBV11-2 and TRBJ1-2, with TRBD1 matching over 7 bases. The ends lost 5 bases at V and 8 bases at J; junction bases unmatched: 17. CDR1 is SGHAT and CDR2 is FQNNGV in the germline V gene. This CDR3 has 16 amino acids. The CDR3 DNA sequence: TGTGCCAGCAGCGCGCCCATACAAAGGGGGCGCGAGGGCTACACCTTC. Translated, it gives CASSAPIQRGREGYTF.

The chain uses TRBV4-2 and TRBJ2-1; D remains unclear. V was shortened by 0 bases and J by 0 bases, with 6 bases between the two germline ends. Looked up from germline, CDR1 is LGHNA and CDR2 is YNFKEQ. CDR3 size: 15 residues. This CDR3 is CASSQEADSYNEQFF. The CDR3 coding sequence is TGTGCCAGCAGCCAAGAGGCAGACTCCTACAATGAGCAGTTCTTC.

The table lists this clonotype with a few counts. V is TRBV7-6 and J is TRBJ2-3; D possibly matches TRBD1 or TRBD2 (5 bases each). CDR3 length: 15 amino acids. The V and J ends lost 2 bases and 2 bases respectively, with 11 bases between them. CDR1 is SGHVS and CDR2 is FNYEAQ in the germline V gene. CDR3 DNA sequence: TGTGCCAGCAGCTTATTTGGGGGAGTCACAGATACGCAGTATTTT. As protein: CASSLFGGVTDTQYF.

The CDR3 bases are TGTGCCAGCACCTCGGACAGGGTACCCTACAATGAGCAGTTCTTC. This gives the protein CASTSDRVPYNEQFF. The V gene is TRBV5-5, the J gene TRBJ2-1; 8 bases fit TRBD1. The CDR3 sequence is 15 residues long. After removal of 6 bases from V and 2 bases from J, the junction contained 7 bases not matched to a gene. The V gene's germline CDR1 is SGHKS and CDR2 YYEKEE (reference sequence).